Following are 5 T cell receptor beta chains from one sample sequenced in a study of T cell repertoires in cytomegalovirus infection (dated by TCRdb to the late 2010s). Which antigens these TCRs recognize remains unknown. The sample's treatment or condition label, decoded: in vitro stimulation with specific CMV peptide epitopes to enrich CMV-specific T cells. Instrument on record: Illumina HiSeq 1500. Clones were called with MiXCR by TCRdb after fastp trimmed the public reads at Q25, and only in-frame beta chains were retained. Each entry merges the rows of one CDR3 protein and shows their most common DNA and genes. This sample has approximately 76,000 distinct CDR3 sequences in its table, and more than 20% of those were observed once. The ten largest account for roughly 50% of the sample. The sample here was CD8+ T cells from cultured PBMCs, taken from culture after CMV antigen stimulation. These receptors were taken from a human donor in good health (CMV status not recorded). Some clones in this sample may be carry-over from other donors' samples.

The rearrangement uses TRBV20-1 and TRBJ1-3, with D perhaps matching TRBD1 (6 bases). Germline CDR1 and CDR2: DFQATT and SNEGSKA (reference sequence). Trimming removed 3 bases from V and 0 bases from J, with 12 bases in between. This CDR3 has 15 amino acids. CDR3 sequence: CSASPSTGSGNTIYF. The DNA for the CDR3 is TGCAGTGCTAGTCCCTCGACAGGCTCTGGAAACACCATATATTTT.

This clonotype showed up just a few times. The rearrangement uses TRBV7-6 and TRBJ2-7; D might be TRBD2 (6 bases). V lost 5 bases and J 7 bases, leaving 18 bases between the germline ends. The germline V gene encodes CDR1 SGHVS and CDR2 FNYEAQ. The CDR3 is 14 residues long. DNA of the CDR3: TGTGCCAGCAGCCCCCGTGGAGGGGCAGGAGAGCAGTACTTC. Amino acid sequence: CASSPRGGAGEQYF.

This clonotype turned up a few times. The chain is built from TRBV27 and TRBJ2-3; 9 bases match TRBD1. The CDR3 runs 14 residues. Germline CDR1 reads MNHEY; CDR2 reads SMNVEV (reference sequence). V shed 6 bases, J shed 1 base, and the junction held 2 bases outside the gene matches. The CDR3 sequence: CASRRTGGTDTQYF. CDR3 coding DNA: TGTGCCAGCAGAAGGACAGGGGGCACAGATACGCAGTATTTT.

As DNA, the CDR3 is TGCGCCAGCAGCCAAGTTGGGGTTACGGGCCCAAGCCCTGAAGCTTTCTTT. It specifies CASSQVGVTGPSPEAFF. The rearrangement joins TRBV4-3 to TRBJ1-1; no reliable D call. Per the germline V gene, CDR1 is LGHNA and CDR2 is YSLEER. This CDR3 is built from 17 residues. Deletions cut 1 base from V and 6 bases from J, with 21 bases between.

The CDR3 loop reads CASSPLAGGHNEQFF. DNA of the CDR3: TGTGCCAGCAGCCCACTAGCGGGGGGCCACAATGAGCAGTTCTTC. The chain joins TRBV28 to TRBJ2-1, with TRBD2 identical over 12 bases. CDR3 length: 15 amino acids. CDR1 and CDR2 (germline): MDHEN, SYDVKM. The ends lost 6 bases at V and 5 bases at J; junction bases unmatched: 5. The entire variable domain, with the rest obtained from reference TRBV28 and TRBJ2-1, is as follows: DVKVTQSSRYLVKRTGEKVFLECVQDMDHENMFWYRQDPGLGLRLIYFSYDVKMKEKGDIPEGYSVSREKKERFSLILESASTNQTSMYLCASSPLAGGHNEQFFGPGTRLTVL.